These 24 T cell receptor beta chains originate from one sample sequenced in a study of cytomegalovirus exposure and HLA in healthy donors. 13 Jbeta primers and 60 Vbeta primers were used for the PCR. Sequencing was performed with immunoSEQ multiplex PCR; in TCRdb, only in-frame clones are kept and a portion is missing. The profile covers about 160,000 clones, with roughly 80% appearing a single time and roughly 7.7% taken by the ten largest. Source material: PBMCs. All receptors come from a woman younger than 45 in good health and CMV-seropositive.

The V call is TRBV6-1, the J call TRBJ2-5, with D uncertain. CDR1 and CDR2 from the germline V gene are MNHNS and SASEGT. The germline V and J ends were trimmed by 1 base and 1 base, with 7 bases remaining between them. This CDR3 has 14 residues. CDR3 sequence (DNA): TGTGCCAGCAGTGAAGGACTTACCCAAGAGACCCAGTACTTC. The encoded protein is CASSEGLTQETQYF.

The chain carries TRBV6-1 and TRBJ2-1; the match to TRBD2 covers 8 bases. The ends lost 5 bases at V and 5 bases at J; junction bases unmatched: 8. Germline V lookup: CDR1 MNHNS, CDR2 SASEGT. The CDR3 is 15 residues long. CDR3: CASSFGGANDNEQFF. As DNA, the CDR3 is TGTGCCAGCAGTTTCGGGGGGGCCAATGACAATGAGCAGTTCTTC.

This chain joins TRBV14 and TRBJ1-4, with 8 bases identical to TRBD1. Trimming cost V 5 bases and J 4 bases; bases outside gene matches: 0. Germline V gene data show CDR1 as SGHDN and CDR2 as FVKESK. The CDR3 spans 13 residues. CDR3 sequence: CASSDRGNEKLFF. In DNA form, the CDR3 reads TGTGCCAGCAGCGACAGGGGTAATGAAAAACTGTTTTTT.

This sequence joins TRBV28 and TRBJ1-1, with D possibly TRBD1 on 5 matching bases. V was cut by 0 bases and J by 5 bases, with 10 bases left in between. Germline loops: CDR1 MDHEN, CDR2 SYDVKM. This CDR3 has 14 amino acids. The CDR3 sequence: CASSLWGGETEAFF. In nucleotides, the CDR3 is TGTGCCAGCAGTTTATGGGGGGGGGAGACTGAAGCTTTCTTT.

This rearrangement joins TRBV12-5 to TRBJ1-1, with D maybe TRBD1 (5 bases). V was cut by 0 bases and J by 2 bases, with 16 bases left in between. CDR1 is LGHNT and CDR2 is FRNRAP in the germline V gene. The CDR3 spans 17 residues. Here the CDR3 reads CASGLVLSPGPNTEAFF. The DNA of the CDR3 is TGTGCTAGTGGTTTGGTATTGTCGCCAGGGCCCAACACTGAAGCTTTCTTT.

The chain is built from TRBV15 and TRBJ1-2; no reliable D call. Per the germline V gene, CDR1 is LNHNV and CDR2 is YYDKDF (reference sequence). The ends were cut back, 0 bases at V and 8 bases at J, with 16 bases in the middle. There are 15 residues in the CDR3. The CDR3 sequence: CATSRDLQVIRGYTF. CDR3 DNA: TGTGCCACCAGCAGAGATCTGCAGGTAATACGAGGCTACACCTTC.

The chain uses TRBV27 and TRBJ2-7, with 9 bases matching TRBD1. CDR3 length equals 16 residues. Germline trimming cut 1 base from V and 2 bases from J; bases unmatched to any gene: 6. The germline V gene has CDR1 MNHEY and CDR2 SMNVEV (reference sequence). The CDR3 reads CASSLLRGQGTYEQYF. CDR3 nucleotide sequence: TGTGCCAGCAGTTTATTGAGAGGACAGGGGACCTACGAGCAGTACTTC.

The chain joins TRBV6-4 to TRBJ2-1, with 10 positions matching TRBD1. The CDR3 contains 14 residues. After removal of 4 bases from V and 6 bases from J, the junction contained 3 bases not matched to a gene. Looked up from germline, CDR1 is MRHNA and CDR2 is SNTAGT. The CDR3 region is CASSGGTGVNEQFF. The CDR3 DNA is TGTGCCAGCAGTGGCGGGACAGGGGTCAATGAGCAGTTCTTC.

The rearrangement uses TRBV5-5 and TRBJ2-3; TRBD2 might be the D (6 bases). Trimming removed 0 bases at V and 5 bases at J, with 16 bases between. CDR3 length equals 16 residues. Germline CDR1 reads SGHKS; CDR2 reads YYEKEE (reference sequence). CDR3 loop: CASSLVTSLMGDTQYF. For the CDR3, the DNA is TGTGCCAGCAGCTTGGTTACTAGCCTAATGGGAGATACGCAGTATTTT. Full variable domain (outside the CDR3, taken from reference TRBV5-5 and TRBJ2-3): DAGVTQSPTHLIKTRGQQVTLRCSPISGHKSVSWYQQVLGQGPQFIFQYYEKEERGRGNFPDRFSARQFPNYSSELNVNALLLGDSALYLCASSLVTSLMGDTQYFGPGTRLTVL.

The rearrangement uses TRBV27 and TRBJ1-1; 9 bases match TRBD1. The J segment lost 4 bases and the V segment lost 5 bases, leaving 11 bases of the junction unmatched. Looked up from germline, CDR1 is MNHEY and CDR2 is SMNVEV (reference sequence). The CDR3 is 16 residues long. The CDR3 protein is CASSPTTGTGITEAFF. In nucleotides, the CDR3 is TGTGCCAGCAGTCCAACCACCGGGACAGGGATCACTGAAGCTTTCTTT.

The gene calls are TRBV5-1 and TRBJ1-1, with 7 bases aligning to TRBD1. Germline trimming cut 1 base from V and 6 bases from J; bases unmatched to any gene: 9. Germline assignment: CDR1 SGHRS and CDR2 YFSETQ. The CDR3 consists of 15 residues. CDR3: CASSLSRGRGSEAFF. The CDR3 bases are TGCGCCAGCAGCTTGTCGAGGGGGCGAGGCTCTGAAGCTTTCTTT.

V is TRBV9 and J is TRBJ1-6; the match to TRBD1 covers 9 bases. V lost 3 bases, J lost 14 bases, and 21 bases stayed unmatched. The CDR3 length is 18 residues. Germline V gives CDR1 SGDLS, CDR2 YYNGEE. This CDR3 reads CASSASTLTGTGNRALHF. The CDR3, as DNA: TGTGCCAGCAGCGCCTCGACCCTTACCGGGACAGGGAATCGGGCCCTCCACTTT.

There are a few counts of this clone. Here the CDR3 DNA reads TGTGCCAGCTCACCGGGTAGCTACTCCTACGAGCAGTACTTC. Amino acids: CASSPGSYSYEQYF. The chain couples TRBV18 to TRBJ2-7; no definite D call. This CDR3 is built from 14 residues. Germline V gene data show CDR1 as KGHSH and CDR2 as LQKENI. Trimming removed 3 bases from V and 0 bases from J, with 9 bases in between.

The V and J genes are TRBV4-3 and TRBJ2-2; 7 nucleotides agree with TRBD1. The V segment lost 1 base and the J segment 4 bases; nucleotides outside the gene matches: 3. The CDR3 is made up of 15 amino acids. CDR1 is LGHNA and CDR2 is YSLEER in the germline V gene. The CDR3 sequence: CASSQAQGPTGELFF. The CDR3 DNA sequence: TGCGCCAGCAGCCAAGCACAGGGGCCCACCGGGGAGCTGTTTTTT.

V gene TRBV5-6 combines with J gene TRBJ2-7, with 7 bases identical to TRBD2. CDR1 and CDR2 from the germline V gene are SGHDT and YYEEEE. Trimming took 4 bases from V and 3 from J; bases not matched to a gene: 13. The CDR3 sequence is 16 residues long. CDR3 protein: CASSPGRGVGNYEQYF. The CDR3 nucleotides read TGTGCCAGCAGCCCTGGACGGGGGGTCGGTAACTACGAGCAGTACTTC.

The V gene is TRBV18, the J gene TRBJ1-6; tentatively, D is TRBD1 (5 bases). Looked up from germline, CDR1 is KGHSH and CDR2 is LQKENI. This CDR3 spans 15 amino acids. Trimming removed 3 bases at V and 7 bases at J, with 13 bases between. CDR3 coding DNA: TGTGCCAGCTCACCGGGGCCAGGGTACAATTCACCCCTCCACTTT. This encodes CASSPGPGYNSPLHF.

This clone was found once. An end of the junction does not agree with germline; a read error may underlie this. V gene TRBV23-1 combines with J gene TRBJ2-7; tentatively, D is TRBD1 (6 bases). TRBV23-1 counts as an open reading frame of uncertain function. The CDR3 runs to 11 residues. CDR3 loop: CASSRPTGAPF. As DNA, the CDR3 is TGCGCCAGCAGTCGACCGACAGGAGCCCCATTC.

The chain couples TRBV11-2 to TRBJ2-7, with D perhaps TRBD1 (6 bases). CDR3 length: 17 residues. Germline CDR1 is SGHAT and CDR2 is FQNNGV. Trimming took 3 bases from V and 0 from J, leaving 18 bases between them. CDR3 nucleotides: TGTGCCAGCAGCTTCCCTAGGGGGACACTCCTCTCCTACGAGCAGTACTTC. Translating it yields CASSFPRGTLLSYEQYF.

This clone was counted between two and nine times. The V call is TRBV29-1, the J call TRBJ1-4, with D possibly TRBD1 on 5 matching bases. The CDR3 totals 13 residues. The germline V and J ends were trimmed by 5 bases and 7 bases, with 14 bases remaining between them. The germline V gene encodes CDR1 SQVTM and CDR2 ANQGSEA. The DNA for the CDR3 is TGCAGCGTTAAAGTCGGAGGGGTTGAAAAACTGTTTTTT. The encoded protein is CSVKVGGVEKLFF.

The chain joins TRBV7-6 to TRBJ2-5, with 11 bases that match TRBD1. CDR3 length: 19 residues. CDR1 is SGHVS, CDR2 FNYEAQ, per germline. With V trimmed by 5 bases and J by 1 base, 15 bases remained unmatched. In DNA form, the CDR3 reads TGTGCCAGCAGCCTTTGGACAGGGGGCAGGGGAAGAGGCCAAGAGACCCAGTACTTC. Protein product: CASSLWTGGRGRGQETQYF.

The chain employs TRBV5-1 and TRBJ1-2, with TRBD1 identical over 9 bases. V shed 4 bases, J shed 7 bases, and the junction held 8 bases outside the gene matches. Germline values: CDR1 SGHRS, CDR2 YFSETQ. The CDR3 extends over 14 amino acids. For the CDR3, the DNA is TGCGCCAGCAGCCCCGGACAGGGGAGTCGTGGCTACACCTTC. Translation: CASSPGQGSRGYTF.

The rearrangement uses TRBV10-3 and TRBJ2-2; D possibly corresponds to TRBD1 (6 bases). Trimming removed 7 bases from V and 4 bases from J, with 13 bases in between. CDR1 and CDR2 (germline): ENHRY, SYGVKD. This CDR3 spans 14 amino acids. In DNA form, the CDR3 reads TGTGCCATCATGGCCAGGGGAAGCACCGGGGAGCTGTTTTTT. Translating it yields CAIMARGSTGELFF.

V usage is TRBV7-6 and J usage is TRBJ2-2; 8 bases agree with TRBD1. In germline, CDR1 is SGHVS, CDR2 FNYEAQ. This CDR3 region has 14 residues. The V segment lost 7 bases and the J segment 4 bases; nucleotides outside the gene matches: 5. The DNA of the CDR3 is TGTGCCAGCAAGGGACAGGCCACCACCGGGGAGCTGTTTTTT. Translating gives CASKGQATTGELFF.

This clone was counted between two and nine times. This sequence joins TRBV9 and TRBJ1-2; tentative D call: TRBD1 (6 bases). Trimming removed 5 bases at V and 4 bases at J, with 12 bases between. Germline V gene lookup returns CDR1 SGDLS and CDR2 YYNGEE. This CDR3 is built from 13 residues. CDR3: CASRLTGTYGYTF. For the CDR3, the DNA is TGTGCCAGCAGACTAACAGGGACCTATGGCTACACCTTC. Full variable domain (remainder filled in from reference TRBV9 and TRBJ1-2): DSGVTQTPKHLITATGQRVTLRCSPRSGDLSVYWYQQSLDQGLQFLIQYYNGEERAKGNILERFSAQQFPDLHSELNLSSLELGDSALYFCASRLTGTYGYTFGSGTRLTVV.